This TCR beta chain was observed in a study of T-cell memory formation after mild COVID-19 (dated by TCRdb to 2020 to 2023). Regarding the complete study: Most TCR sequence clusters were specific to one of the two donors. T-cell clones expanding and contracting after mild COVID-19 in a couple of donors were tracked by longitudinal TCRalpha and TCRbeta repertoire sequencing. The cohort comprised two young, previously healthy adult volunteers, one female and one male.

The sequencer was an Illumina NovaSeq 6000. cDNA libraries for TCRalpha and TCRbeta were prepared by 5'RACE using constant-segment primers, with sample barcodes and unique molecular identifiers added. Trizol reagent was used to extract RNA from every sample. Library amplification was performed in two PCR steps, and a second sample barcode and Illumina TruSeq adapters were introduced in the second step. The libraries were sequenced on an Illumina NovaSeq using 2 x 150 bp paired-end reads. The paper's processing steps were these. The reads were demultiplexed and collapsed into UMI-guided consensus sequences using migec v1.2.7. Using mixcr v2.1.11, UMI consensuses were aligned to TRA and TRB V and J templates and then assembled into clonotypes. A clonotype was counted as expanded or contracted only when both edgeR and NoisET called the clonotype significant, with the noise models trained on biological replicates. For edgeR calls, a false discovery rate-adjusted p below 0.01 and a log2 fold-change threshold of 1 were applied. As an exploratory analysis of dynamics, PCA with hierarchical clustering was applied to max-normalized trajectories of the 1000 most abundant clonotypes. The CD4 or CD8 phenotype of responding clones was assigned using the separately sequenced CD4+ and CD8+ repertoires. TCRdb cleaned the public reads at Q25 with fastp, built clones with MiXCR and kept in-frame beta chains. Identical CDR3 protein sequences are pooled into one entry, listed with their most common genes and DNA. What appears here as the V and J calls and clone size reflects TCRdb's work, not the paper's. Present in this sample are 180,000 or so distinct CDR3 sequences, under 14% of which were seen just once. 3.5% to 4% of the sample is in the top ten clones.

In its sample, this clonotype was seen a few times. The target of this receptor is not known. There are no base qualities to consult, and no much larger clone falls within one base. Ficoll-Paque density gradient centrifugation was used to isolate PBMCs. Findings and caveats that apply to the study as a whole: Contracting CD4+ clones were located mainly in the CM and EM memory subsets, whereas CD8+ clones were found to be enriched in EMRA. The study included only a couple of mild cases, and larger cohorts that include severe cases with pre-infection samples were judged to be necessary. The second-wave clones that peaked on day 37 were not confirmed to be SARS-CoV-2 specific. Balanced CD4/CD8 phenotypes were observed for clones contracting from day 15 to 85, whereas a bias towards CD4+ was observed for a second wave of clones expanding from day 15 to 37. The detection of some responding clones in pre-infection memory suggests that pre-existing cross-reactive memory T cells joined the SARS-CoV-2 response.

The receptor was isolated from a man aged 18 to 30 who had mild COVID-19 (a few samples of this study predate the infection). The sample titles of this study are shuffled in the database, so cell type and time point are left out; the donor was told from shared clones. Sequencing was carried out using PBMCs or a T cell subset sorted from them (not recorded which).

The CDR3 region reads CASSLARRADGYTF. In nucleotide form, the sequence is TGTGCCAGCAGCTTAGCGAGAAGGGCTGATGGCTACACCTTC. Rearrangement joined TRBV7-2 to TRBJ1-2, with the D gene uncertain. V lost 0 bases and J lost 6 bases; the stretch between them is 11 bases long. From cysteine to phenylalanine, the CDR3 is 14 amino acids long. The CDR3 DNA has 42 bases and is translated from base 1. Based on the germline V gene, the CDR1 and CDR2 sequences are SGHTA and FQGNSA.